This T cell receptor beta chain was identified in a study of OX40 agonist ivuxolimab in advanced cancers. In terms of the full investigation: Ivuxolimab was a fully human IgG2 agonistic monoclonal antibody targeting the costimulatory receptor OX40 (CD134). Intravenous ivuxolimab was administered to patients every 2 weeks at six dose levels: 0.01, 0.1, 0.3, 1.5, 3 and 10 mg/kg. Of the approximately 50 dose-escalation patients, hepatocellular carcinoma was present in about 19, melanoma in about 15, renal cell carcinoma in 9 and head and neck cancer in 9. In the dose-escalation cohort, about four fifths of patients were male, and the mean age was 60 years with a range of roughly 20 to 79. Patients were allowed to have had prior anti-PD-1, anti-PD-L1 or anti-CTLA-4 therapy, and around 43% of the dose-escalation patients had been treated with checkpoint inhibitors. Partial responses occurred in three dose-escalation patients, of whom one had hepatocellular carcinoma and two had cutaneous melanoma. Peripheral TCRbeta sequencing was intended to test whether TCR sequence diversity was altered and clonal T-cell expansion was caused by ivuxolimab. The paper describes the monotherapy dose-escalation part (N = 52 patients) of the phase I trial of ivuxolimab.

Genomic DNA was isolated from the sorted cells so that the TCRbeta CDR3 region could be sequenced. TCRbeta CDR3 regions were sequenced using the immunoSEQ Assay. TCRdb carries this immuneACCESS record with in-frame sequences only. Its versions omit some clonotypes, under half of them owing to an unresolved V gene in the studies checked, with the rest unexplained. This sample has 75,000 to 100,000 clones in its table, and more than 80% of those were observed once. The ten largest clones capture roughly 5% of the sample. Deletion took 2 bases off V and 3 bases off J, with a span of 9 bases between the germline ends. Measured from the cysteine to the phenylalanine, the CDR3 is 15 residues long. Only the CDR3 part of the read is kept: 45 bases, read in frame from the first base. Sequences SGHNT (CDR1) and YYREEE (CDR2) are obtained from the germline V gene (reference sequence). This clone was found a few times. Its antigen remains undetermined. It has no much larger one-base neighbor in the sample; base qualities were not kept. The identical CDR3 is also encoded by other nucleotide sequences in the sample.

General findings and caveats noted by the study authors: Low levels of normalized T-cell clonal expansion were also seen in some patients who did not respond. At doses of 0.1 to 3.0 mg/kg, clonal expansion of both CD4+ and CD8+ T cells in blood was seen between baseline and week 6. After ivuxolimab, more expanded clones were found on average in CD8+ T cells than in CD4+ T cells. The antigen specificity of the peripheral T cells that underwent clonal expansion was not determined. In partial responders in the 0.1-3.0 mg/kg groups, normalized peripheral clonal expansion was found to be among the lowest, especially among CD8+ T cells.

Patients with a history of autoimmune disease or receiving systemic immunosuppression were excluded from the trial. Peripheral blood for TCR sequencing was collected from all dose cohorts at baseline, on cycle 4 day 1, and on cycle 7 day 1. Samples were obtained from an open-label, multicenter, first-in-human phase I dose-escalation trial of ivuxolimab. Adults with locally advanced or metastatic melanoma, renal cell carcinoma, hepatocellular carcinoma or head and neck squamous cell carcinoma were enrolled in the trial. CD4+ and CD8+ T cells were sorted separately from peripheral blood before TCR sequencing.

The source is an adult with an advanced solid tumor such as melanoma, head and neck, liver or kidney cancer. The chain is assembled from TRBV5-4 and TRBJ2-6; TRBD2 is a weak D gene call, 5 bases matching. The sequencing used CD4+ or CD8+ T cells sorted from blood, collected in a trial of the OX40 agonist ivuxolimab. The DNA sequence is TGTGCCAGCAGCTTACGGGGTGGTGGGGCCAACGTCCTGACTTTC. Its protein is CASSLRGGGANVLTF.